This T cell receptor beta chain came from a study of Tregs in tolerant kidney transplant recipients. Whole-study results and caveats: For some patients, primers changed over time, blocking nucleotide-level comparison.

As concerns this clone: Its antigen is still unknown.

The method was immunoSEQ multiplex PCR; TCRdb's version includes in-frame clones alone and lacks a portion of them. The profile shows 60,000 to 65,000 clones, 95% to 98% of them singletons. The CDR3 spans 19 residues. The ends lost 4 bases at V and 1 base at J; junction bases unmatched: 12. From germline, CDR1 is SGHRS and CDR2 YFSETQ. The sequences come from Tregs from blood, collected before the transplant. This chain connects TRBV5-1 to TRBJ2-3; 13 nucleotides match TRBD2. This TCR came from a human donor who received a combined kidney and bone marrow transplant. Written as DNA, the CDR3 is TGCGCCAGCAGCCCCGGGACTAGCGGGACATTACTACGCACAGATACGCAGTATTTT. It encodes CASSPGTSGTLLRTDTQYF.